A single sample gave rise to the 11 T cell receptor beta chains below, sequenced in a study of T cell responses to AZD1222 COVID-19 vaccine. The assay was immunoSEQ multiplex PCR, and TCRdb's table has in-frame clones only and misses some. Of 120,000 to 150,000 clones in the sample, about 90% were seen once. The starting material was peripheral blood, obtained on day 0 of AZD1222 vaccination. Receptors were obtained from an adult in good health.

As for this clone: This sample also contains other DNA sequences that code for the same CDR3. The DNA of the CDR3 is TGTGCCAGCAGCCCCGGACACTTTAATTCACCCCTCCACTTT. This encodes CASSPGHFNSPLHF. The chain carries TRBV7-9 and TRBJ1-6, with D perhaps matching TRBD1 (5 bases). This CDR3 is 14 amino acids long. Trimming shortened V by 5 bases and J by 6 bases, and 11 bases separated the two germline ends. The germline V gene encodes CDR1 SEHNR and CDR2 FQNEAQ (reference sequence).

The DNA for the CDR3 is TGCGCCAGCAGCCAAGATATAGGGACAGGGTCCTACGAGCAGTACTTC. It codes for CASSQDIGTGSYEQYF. The genes are TRBV4-3 and TRBJ2-7; TRBD1 matches at 9 bases. Germline loops: CDR1 LGHNA, CDR2 YSLEER. With 0 bases clipped from V and 1 base from J, the junction kept 4 bases outside the gene matches. This CDR3 is built from 16 residues.

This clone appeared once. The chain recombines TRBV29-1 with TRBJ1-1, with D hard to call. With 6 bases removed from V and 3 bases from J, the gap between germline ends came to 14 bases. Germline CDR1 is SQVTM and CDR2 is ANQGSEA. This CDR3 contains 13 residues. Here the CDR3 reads CSVLLGPDTEAFF. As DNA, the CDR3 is TGCAGCGTCCTCTTGGGTCCCGACACTGAAGCTTTCTTT.

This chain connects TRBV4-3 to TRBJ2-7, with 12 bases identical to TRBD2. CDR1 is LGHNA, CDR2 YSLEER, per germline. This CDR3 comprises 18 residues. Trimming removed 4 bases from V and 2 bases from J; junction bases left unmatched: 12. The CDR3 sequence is CASSPSSLAGGVTYEQYF. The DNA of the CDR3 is TGCGCCAGCAGCCCTAGTAGTCTAGCGGGAGGGGTCACCTACGAGCAGTACTTC.

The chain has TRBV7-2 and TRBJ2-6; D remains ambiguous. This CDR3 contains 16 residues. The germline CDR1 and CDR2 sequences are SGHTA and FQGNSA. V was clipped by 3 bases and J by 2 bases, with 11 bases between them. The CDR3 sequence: CASSFQVSPGANVLTF. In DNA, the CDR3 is TGTGCCAGCAGCTTTCAGGTCTCTCCTGGGGCCAACGTCCTGACTTTC.

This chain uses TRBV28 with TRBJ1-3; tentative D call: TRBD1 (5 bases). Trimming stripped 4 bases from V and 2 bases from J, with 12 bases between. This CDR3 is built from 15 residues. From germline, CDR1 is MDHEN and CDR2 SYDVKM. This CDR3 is CASSWGVGAGNTIYF. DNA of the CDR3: TGTGCCAGCAGTTGGGGGGTAGGAGCTGGAAACACCATATATTTT.

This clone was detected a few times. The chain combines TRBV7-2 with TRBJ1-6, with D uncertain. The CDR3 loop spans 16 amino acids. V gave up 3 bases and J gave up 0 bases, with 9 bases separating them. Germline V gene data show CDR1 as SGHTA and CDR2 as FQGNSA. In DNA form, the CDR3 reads TGTGCCAGCAGCTTTACCGCGAGCTCCTATAATTCACCCCTCCACTTT. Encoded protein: CASSFTASSYNSPLHF.

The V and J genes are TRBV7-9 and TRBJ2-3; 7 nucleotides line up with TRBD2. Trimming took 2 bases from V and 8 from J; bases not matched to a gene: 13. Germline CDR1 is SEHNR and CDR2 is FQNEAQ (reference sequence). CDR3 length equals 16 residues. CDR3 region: CASSLLGGRIEGTQYF. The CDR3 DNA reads TGTGCCAGCAGCTTACTGGGCGGGAGAATTGAAGGTACGCAGTATTTT.

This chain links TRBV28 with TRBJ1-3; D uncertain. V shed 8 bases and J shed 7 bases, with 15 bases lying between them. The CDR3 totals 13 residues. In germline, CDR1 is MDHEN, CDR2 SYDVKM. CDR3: CASAPPGMNTIYF. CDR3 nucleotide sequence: TGTGCCAGCGCTCCCCCGGGGATGAACACCATATATTTT.

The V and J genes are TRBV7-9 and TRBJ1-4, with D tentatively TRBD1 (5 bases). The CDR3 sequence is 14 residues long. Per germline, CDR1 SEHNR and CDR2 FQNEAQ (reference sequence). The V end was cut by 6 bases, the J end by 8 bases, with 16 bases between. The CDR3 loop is CASRLGGGSEKLFF. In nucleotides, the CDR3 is TGTGCCAGCAGGCTGGGTGGGGGGAGCGAAAAACTGTTTTTT.

The CDR3 DNA reads as TGTGCCAGCAGCTTGCAAACACAATCTCGCGCTAACTATGGCTACACCTTC. Encoded protein: CASSLQTQSRANYGYTF. This chain uses TRBV5-4 with TRBJ1-2; unclear D gene. Trimming removed 1 base from V and 0 bases from J, with 16 bases in between. The CDR3 has 17 amino acids. Germline CDR1 reads SGHNT; CDR2 reads YYREEE (reference sequence).